The clone carrying this T cell receptor (beta chain) turned up a few times. Its antigen is not identified. This sample was taken from a study of T cell clonotyping in hematopoietic cell transplantation. Study-wide results and limits: After transplant, recipient diversity fell while pathologically expanded clonotypes grew through day 180.

Only in-frame clones appear in the TCRdb table, and some are missing; sequencing was by immunoSEQ multiplex PCR. This sample has a few thousand clones, with about 89% found just once. This CDR3 region has 14 residues. The ends were cut back, 1 base at V and 5 bases at J, with 13 bases in the middle. Germline V gives CDR1 SGHDT, CDR2 YYEEEE. This sequence originates from a male patient between 60 and 69 years old who had an allogeneic stem cell transplant from a related donor, so the T cells may come from the graft donor. Some clones in this sample may be carry-over from other donors' samples. Sequenced here: PBMCs, sampled at the time of graft-versus-host disease after allogeneic stem cell transplant. The chain uses TRBV5-6 and TRBJ2-7; D is possibly TRBD2 (5 bases). CDR3 sequence reads: CASSLRPTGDEQYF. CDR3 DNA sequence: TGTGCCAGCAGCTTGAGGCCTACCGGGGACGAGCAGTACTTC.